The clone carrying this TCR beta chain showed up just once. The target antigen is unknown. This entry belongs to a study of PD-1 blockade in classical Hodgkin lymphoma. Following autologous stem cell transplantation, relapse occurred in every patient, and exposure to brentuximab vedotin varied. Whole-study results and caveats: Whoever responded completely had baseline diversity much like that seen in newly diagnosed patients. Exclusion removed patients who began nivolumab under 1 year after ASCT.

CDR3 length equals 11 residues. V lost 7 bases and J lost 7, with 11 bases in between. Looked up from germline, CDR1 is SQVTM and CDR2 is ANQGSEA. TCRdb's copy holds only in-frame clones and misses some; the assay was immunoSEQ multiplex PCR. The table lists about 21,000 clones, approximately 74% of them singletons. The chain couples TRBV29-1 to TRBJ2-1; weak D call: TRBD1 (6 bases). Sequencing was performed on peripheral blood mononuclear cells (PBMCs), taken at baseline. The TCR originated in a human donor with classical Hodgkin lymphoma. As DNA, the CDR3 is TGCAGCGCGGGAACAGGGAATGAGCAGTTCTTC. Residues: CSAGTGNEQFF.